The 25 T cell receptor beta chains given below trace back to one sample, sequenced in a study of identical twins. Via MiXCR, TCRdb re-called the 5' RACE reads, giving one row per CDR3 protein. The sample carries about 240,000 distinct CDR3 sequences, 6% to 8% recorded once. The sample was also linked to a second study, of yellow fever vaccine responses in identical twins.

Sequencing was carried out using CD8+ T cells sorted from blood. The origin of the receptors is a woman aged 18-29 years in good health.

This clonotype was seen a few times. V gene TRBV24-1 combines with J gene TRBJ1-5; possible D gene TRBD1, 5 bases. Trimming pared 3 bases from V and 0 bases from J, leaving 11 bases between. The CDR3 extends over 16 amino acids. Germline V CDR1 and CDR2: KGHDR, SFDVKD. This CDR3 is CATSDGTDYSNQPQHF. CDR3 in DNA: TGTGCCACCAGTGATGGGACGGACTATAGCAATCAGCCCCAGCATTTT.

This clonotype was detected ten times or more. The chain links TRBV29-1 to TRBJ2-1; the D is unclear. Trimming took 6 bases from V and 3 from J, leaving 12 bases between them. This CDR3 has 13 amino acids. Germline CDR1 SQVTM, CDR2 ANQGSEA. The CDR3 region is CSVPGGVYNEQFF. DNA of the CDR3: TGCAGCGTACCGGGTGGGGTCTACAATGAGCAGTTCTTC.

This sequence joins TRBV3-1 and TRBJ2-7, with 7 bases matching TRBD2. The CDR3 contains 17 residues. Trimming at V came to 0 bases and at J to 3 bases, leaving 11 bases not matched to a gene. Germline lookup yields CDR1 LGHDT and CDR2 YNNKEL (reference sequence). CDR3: CASSQDLFGRSDYEQYF. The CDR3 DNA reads TGTGCCAGCAGCCAAGATTTATTCGGGAGGTCAGACTACGAGCAGTACTTC.

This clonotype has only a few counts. CDR3 nucleotide sequence: TGCGCCAGCAGCTTGGCGGCAGATCTTGTCTACGAGCAGTACTTC. Encoded protein: CASSLAADLVYEQYF. V gene TRBV5-1 combines with J gene TRBJ2-7; D not certain. Germline values: CDR1 SGHRS, CDR2 YFSETQ. Trimming stripped 0 bases from V and 3 bases from J, with 13 bases between. The CDR3 covers 15 residues.

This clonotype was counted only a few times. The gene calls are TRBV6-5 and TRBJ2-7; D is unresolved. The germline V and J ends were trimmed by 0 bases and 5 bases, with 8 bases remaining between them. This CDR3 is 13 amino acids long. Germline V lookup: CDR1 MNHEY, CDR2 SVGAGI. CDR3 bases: TGTGCCAGCAGTTACTCAAGGACCCACGAGCAGTACTTC. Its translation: CASSYSRTHEQYF.

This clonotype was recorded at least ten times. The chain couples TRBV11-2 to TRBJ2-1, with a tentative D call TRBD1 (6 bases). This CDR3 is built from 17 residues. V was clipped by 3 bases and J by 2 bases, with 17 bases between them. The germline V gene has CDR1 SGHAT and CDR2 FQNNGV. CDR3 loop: CASSLSWAGVTYNEQFF. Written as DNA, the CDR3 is TGTGCCAGCAGCTTGTCGTGGGCAGGGGTTACCTACAATGAGCAGTTCTTC.

The CDR3 sequence: CASSAGLAGYYEQYF. The CDR3 DNA is TGTGCCAGCAGTGCGGGACTAGCGGGATATTACGAGCAGTACTTC. V gene TRBV27 combines with J gene TRBJ2-7; 13 bases are shared with TRBD2. Trimming took 5 bases from V and 4 from J; bases not matched to a gene: 5. Germline V gene lookup returns CDR1 MNHEY and CDR2 SMNVEV (reference sequence). The CDR3 is 15 residues long.

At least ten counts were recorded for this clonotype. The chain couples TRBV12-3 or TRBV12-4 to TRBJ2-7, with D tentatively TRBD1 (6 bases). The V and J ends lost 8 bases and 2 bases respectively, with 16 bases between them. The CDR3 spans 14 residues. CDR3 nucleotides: TGTGCCAGCCGCTCGGACAGTTCCACCTACGAGCAGTACTTC. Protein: CASRSDSSTYEQYF.

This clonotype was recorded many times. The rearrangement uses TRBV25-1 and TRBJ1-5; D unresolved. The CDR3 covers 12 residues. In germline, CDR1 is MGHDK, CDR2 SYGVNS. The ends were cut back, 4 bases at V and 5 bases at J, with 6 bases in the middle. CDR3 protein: CASSGPDQPQHF. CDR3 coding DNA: TGTGCCAGCAGTGGACCCGATCAGCCCCAGCATTTT.

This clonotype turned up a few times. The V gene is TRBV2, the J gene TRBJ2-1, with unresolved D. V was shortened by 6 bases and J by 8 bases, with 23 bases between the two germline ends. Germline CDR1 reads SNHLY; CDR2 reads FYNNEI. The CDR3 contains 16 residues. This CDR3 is CASRGSMGNQPHEQFF. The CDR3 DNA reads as TGTGCCAGCAGGGGATCAATGGGCAACCAACCCCATGAGCAGTTCTTC.

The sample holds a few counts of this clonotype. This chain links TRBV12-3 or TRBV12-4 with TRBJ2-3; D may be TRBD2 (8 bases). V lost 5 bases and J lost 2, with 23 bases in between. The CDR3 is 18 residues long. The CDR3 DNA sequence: TGTGCCAGCAGTAACGGGGGGGGAGACAGGGCGGCCACAGATACGCAGTATTTT. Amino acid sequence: CASSNGGGDRAATDTQYF.

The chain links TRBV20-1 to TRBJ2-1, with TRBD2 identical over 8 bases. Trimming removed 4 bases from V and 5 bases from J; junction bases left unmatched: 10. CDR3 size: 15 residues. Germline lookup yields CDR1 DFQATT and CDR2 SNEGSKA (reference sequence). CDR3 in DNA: TGCAGTGCTACGGGAGGGATTGTTTCAGACAATGAGCAGTTCTTC. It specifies CSATGGIVSDNEQFF.

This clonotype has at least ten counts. The CDR3 sequence is CASSQEGWSNQETQYF. Written as DNA, the CDR3 is TGCGCCAGCAGCCAAGAGGGGTGGTCTAACCAAGAGACCCAGTACTTC. The chain employs TRBV4-1 and TRBJ2-5; unclear D gene. The CDR3 sequence is 16 residues long. Trimming pared 0 bases from V and 0 bases from J, leaving 11 bases between. Per germline, CDR1 MGHRA and CDR2 YSYEKL.

The CDR3 protein is CAISESHSSGPYNEQFF. CDR3 in DNA: TGTGCCATCAGTGAGTCACATTCTAGCGGGCCCTACAATGAGCAGTTCTTC. V and J are TRBV10-3 and TRBJ2-1; 8 nucleotides align to TRBD2. Germline trimming cut 0 bases from V and 2 bases from J; bases unmatched to any gene: 6. The CDR3 is made up of 17 amino acids. Per germline, CDR1 ENHRY and CDR2 SYGVKD.

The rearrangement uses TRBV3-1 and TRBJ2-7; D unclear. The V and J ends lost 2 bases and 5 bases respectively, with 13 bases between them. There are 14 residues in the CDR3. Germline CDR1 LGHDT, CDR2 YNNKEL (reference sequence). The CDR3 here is CASSQSAYINEQYF. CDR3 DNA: TGTGCCAGCAGCCAATCAGCGTATATTAACGAGCAGTACTTC.

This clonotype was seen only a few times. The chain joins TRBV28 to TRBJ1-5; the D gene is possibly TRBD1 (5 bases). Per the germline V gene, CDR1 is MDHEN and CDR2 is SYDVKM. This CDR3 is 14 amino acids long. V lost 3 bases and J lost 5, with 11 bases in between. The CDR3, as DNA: TGTGCCAGCAGTTTGGGGGGGAGCGATCAGCCCCAGCATTTT. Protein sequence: CASSLGGSDQPQHF.

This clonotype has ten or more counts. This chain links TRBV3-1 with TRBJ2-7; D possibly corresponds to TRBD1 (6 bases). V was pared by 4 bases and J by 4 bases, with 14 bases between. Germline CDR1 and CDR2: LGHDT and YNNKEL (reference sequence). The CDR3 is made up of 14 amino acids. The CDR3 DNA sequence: TGTGCCAGCAGCCTATCCACAGGGAGATACGAGCAGTACTTC. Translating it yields CASSLSTGRYEQYF.

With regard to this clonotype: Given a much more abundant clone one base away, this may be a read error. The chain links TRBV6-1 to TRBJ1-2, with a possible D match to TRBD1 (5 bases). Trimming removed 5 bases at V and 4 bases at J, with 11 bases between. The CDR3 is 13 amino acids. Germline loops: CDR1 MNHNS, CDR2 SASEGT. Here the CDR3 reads CASSTGRTYGYTF. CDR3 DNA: TGTGCCAGCAGTACGGGACGGACCTATGGCTACACCTTC.

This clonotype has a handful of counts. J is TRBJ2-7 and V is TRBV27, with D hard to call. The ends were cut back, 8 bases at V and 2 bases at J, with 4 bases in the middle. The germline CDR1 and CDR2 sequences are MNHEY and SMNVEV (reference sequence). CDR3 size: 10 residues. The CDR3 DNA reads TGTGCCAGCGACCCCTACGAGCAGTACTTC. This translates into CASDPYEQYF.

The CDR3 loop reads CASSTVTSGRVGQYF. The CDR3 coding sequence is TGTGCCAGCAGCACGGTGACTAGCGGGAGAGTTGGGCAGTACTTC. The chain has TRBV13 and TRBJ2-7; TRBD2 matches at 12 bases. Germline V gives CDR1 PRHDT, CDR2 FYEKMQ (reference sequence). The V gene end was trimmed by 5 bases and the J gene end by 9 bases; junction bases not matched to a gene: 11. This CDR3 has 15 amino acids.

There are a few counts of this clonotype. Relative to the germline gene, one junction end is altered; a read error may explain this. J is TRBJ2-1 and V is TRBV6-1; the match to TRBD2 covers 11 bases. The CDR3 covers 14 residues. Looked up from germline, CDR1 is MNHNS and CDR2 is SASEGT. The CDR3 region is CSSGTSGGWNEQFF. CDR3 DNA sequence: TGTTCCAGTGGAACTAGCGGGGGTTGGAATGAGCAGTTCTTC.

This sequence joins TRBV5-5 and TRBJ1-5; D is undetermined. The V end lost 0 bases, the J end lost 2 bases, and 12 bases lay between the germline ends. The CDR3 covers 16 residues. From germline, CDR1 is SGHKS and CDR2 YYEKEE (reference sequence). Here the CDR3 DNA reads TGTGCCAGCAGCTTGGCCGGGGTTGGGGGCAATCAGCCCCAGCATTTT. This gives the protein CASSLAGVGGNQPQHF.

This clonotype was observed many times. CDR3 nucleotide sequence: TGTGCCATTCGGCCAAGGCAGCACTATGGCTACACCTTC. It specifies CAIRPRQHYGYTF. The chain combines TRBV28 with TRBJ1-2; D call uncertain. Trimming left V 10 bases short and J 3 bases short, with 15 bases between. Germline values: CDR1 MDHEN, CDR2 SYDVKM. The CDR3 loop spans 13 amino acids.

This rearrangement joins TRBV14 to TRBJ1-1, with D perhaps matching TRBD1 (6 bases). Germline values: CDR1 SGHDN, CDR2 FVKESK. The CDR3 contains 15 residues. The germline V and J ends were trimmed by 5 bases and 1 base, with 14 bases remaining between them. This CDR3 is CASSAQTGPNTEAFF. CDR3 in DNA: TGTGCCAGCAGCGCACAGACAGGACCGAACACTGAAGCTTTCTTT.

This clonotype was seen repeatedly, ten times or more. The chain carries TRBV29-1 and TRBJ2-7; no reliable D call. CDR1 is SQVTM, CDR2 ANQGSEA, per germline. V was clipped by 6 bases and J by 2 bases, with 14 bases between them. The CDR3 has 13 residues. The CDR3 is CSVATQWTYEQYF. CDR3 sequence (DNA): TGCAGCGTCGCAACCCAGTGGACCTACGAGCAGTACTTC.